This T cell receptor beta chain comes out of a study of shared clonotypes between healthy human individuals (dated by TCRdb to the early 2020s). Describing the broader study: The cohort included a few men and two women between 18 and 49 years of age. For each donor, CD4 naive and CD4 memory were each given three plates, CD8 naive was given two plates, and CD8 memory was given one plate. The study deeply sequenced blood TCR repertoires of several healthy adults to estimate repertoire size and the extent of clonotype sharing between individuals. To increase sequencing depth and limit assay-specific biases, TCR repertoire library preparation and sequencing were carried out by different laboratories using diverse techniques. Leukapheresis yielded between about 0.94 and 10 billion PBMCs per donor. Broad study findings and their caveats: Sampling was restricted to blood, and TCR repertoires in tissue are likely to differ from TCR repertoires in blood. Based on pairwise subsampling, the degree of clonotype sharing among donors was expected to be affected by sequencing depth. The genetic and exposure-history diversity represented was limited by the small number of donors. When several donors were compared, the shared fraction of clonotypes was about 5.5% for naive CD4, around 3.5% for naive CD8, 2% to 2.5% for memory CD4, and 0.3% to 0.5% for memory CD8. Naive subsets generally had larger estimated clonotype richness than memory subsets. Incomplete sequencing was indicated by rarefaction of sorted-subset datasets, despite the large sequencing depth. Higher generation probabilities were observed for clonotypes shared by all four sorted-subset donors than for non-shared clonotypes.

Using the deep immunoSEQ assay, multiplex PCR amplified TCR CDR3 regions from genomic DNA. Extracted genomic DNA from each cell subset was distributed evenly across all wells of several immunoSEQ 96-well plates, and each plate was treated as a replicate. Each replicate PCR for sorted subsets received around 0.2 ug genomic DNA, equal to about 30,000 T cell genomes. The purified libraries were quantified using a Qubit 3.0 fluorometer, sized with a Bioanalyzer 2100, and then quantified again using the KAPA Library Quantification kit. Each immunoSEQ 96-well plate was sequenced on its own single-read 150-cycle Illumina NextSeq 550 flow cell. On the authors' methods: Because the immunoSEQ output included only junctional sequences and no quality scores, the filtering could not be the same as the filtering used for full-length reads. Sequences were annotated with PyIR, a Python wrapper for IgBLAST v1.9, and V/J genes and CDR3 were assigned using IMGT germline references. Reads with weak V/J assignments (E-value above 1e-6), missing CDR3, stop codons, out-of-frame junctions, or ambiguous translated residues were removed. V3J clonotypes were defined by identical inferred V gene, J gene, and CDR3 amino acid sequence. To compute the percentage overlap between repertoires, the number of shared unique clonotypes was divided by the size of the smaller repertoire. RTK rarefaction, the Chao1 estimator, and Recon v2.1 estimates of unobserved clonotypes were used to assess repertoire richness. OLGA was used to compute generation probabilities for all TCRbeta clonotypes that the gDNA method yielded from a handful of donors. TCRdb stores this immuneACCESS table with in-frame sequences only. Part of the clones is absent; in the studies checked, under half of the shortfall reflects unresolved V genes, and no reason is known for the rest. V and J calls and clone size are given by that table; D and trimming were obtained from the DNA. The sample table holds about 2 million clones, of which just under 95% were seen once. The ten largest clones capture around 1.1% of the sample.

From its cysteine to its phenylalanine, the CDR3 spans 14 amino acids. Only the CDR3 DNA is retained, 42 bases long and in frame from the first base. V gives up 0 bases and J gives up 4 bases, and the segment between their germline ends measures 10 bases. The germline V gene gives CDR1 as MGHRA and CDR2 as YSYEKL. Remarks on this clone: Its binding antigen is unknown. Base qualities are not recorded, but no much larger clone differs from it by a single base. The sample contains more than one DNA sequence encoding this CDR3.

CD8 naive samples were obtained by positive selection for CCR7 among CD45RO-negative cells, yielding a CD45RA+CCR7+ population from which TemRA cells were excluded. The donors were healthy, HIV-negative adults with no recently reported acute infections or vaccinations. All donors were Caucasian adults living in Nashville, Tennessee, USA. Blood was obtained by leukapheresis, after which PBMCs were separated by Ficoll-Histopaque density gradient centrifugation and cryopreserved in liquid nitrogen vapor phase. Analytical flow cytometry was used to check the purity and quantity of every magnetically sorted T cell population. Each sorted fraction had its genomic DNA isolated and then quantified by UV absorbance on a Nanodrop 2000c.

The sequencing sample was made of naive CD8+ T cells sorted from blood. The cell subset or site label of this sample denotes: CD45RA+CCR7+. This TCR was recovered from a man younger than 35 in good health. The V and J segments used are TRBV4-1 and TRBJ2-7; TRBD2 might be the D gene, on 5 matching bases. In nucleotides, the sequence is TGCGCCAGCAGCCAAGACAGAGGCGGGTACGAGCAGTACTTC. Translated, this gives CASSQDRGGYEQYF.